Below are 18 T cell receptor beta chains sequenced from a single sample in a study of blood T cell repertoires in COVID-19. Only in-frame clones appear in the TCRdb table, and some are missing; sequencing was by immunoSEQ multiplex PCR. The top ten clones hold less than 1.2% of a sample with about 370,000 clones, around 91% of them seen once. Sequencing was done on a sample of PBMCs or T cells enriched from blood (not recorded which). These receptors all stem from a man aged 18 to 35 who had recovered from COVID-19.

The chain is built from TRBV6-5 and TRBJ1-3; D is possibly TRBD1 (6 bases). This CDR3 region has 14 residues. The germline CDR1 and CDR2 sequences are MNHEY and SVGAGI. V was cut by 5 bases and J by 0 bases, with 8 bases left in between. The CDR3 nucleotides are TGTGCCAGCAGTAAACAGGGCTCTGGAAACACCATATATTTT. It is translated as CASSKQGSGNTIYF.

The chain couples TRBV19 to TRBJ1-2; 8 bases map to TRBD1. The CDR3 is 14 amino acids. Germline lookup yields CDR1 LNHDA and CDR2 SQIVND (reference sequence). Losses at the gene ends were 5 bases for V and 6 bases for J; bases not matched to a gene: 8. The CDR3 loop reads CASSVTGVRNGYTF. In nucleotides, the CDR3 is TGTGCCAGTAGTGTGACAGGGGTAAGGAATGGCTACACCTTC.

The V gene is TRBV4-1, the J gene TRBJ2-7; 10 bases fit TRBD2. CDR1 is MGHRA, CDR2 YSYEKL, per germline. The CDR3 spans 16 residues. Trimming cost V 0 bases and J 6 bases; bases outside gene matches: 8. The CDR3 coding sequence is TGCGCCAGCAGCCAAGAACGCCTAGCGGGAGCTGGCGAGCAGTACTTC. Residues: CASSQERLAGAGEQYF.

The chain is built from TRBV2 and TRBJ1-5; TRBD1 aligns across 7 bases. Germline trimming cut 4 bases from V and 7 bases from J; bases unmatched to any gene: 7. CDR1 is SNHLY and CDR2 is FYNNEI in the germline V gene. The CDR3 extends over 14 amino acids. CDR3 sequence (DNA): TGTGCCAGCAGTGGGGACAGAAGAGGCCAGCCCCAGCATTTT. It translates to CASSGDRRGQPQHF.

The V gene is TRBV5-1, the J gene TRBJ2-5, with TRBD2 matching over 7 bases. With 0 bases clipped from V and 0 bases from J, the junction kept 5 bases outside the gene matches. Germline-derived CDR1 and CDR2 are SGHRS and YFSETQ. The CDR3 has 16 amino acids. CDR3 DNA sequence: TGCGCCAGCAGCTTGGTCGGGGGGACGTACCAAGAGACCCAGTACTTC. Translating gives CASSLVGGTYQETQYF.

V gene TRBV28 combines with J gene TRBJ1-6, with 7 bases aligning to TRBD1. Germline CDR1 and CDR2: MDHEN and SYDVKM. This CDR3 is 16 amino acids long. The V and J ends lost 7 bases and 0 bases, in that order; junction bases with no gene match: 6. The CDR3 bases are TGTGCCAGCACCCCAGGGGGACGCTCCTATAATTCACCCCTCCACTTT. This sequence encodes CASTPGGRSYNSPLHF.

This chain connects TRBV18 to TRBJ1-5; D is perhaps TRBD1 (5 bases). V was clipped by 1 base and J by 0 bases, with 10 bases between them. This CDR3 is 16 amino acids long. In germline, CDR1 is KGHSH, CDR2 LQKENI. CDR3 nucleotides: TGTGCCAGCTCACCACAGGGGTTATATAGCAATCAGCCCCAGCATTTT. Amino acids: CASSPQGLYSNQPQHF.

As DNA, the CDR3 is TGTGCCAGTAGTGCCCTCGGGAATTCACCCCTCCACTTT. It yields the protein CASSALGNSPLHF. V and J are TRBV19 and TRBJ1-6; no clear D gene. The CDR3 loop spans 13 amino acids. CDR1 is LNHDA and CDR2 is SQIVND in the germline V gene (reference sequence). The V end lost 5 bases, the J end lost 7 bases, and 9 bases lay between the germline ends.

The count of this clone is one. The rearrangement uses TRBV5-1 and TRBJ2-2; TRBD1 might be the D (6 bases). Deletions cut 4 bases from V and 2 bases from J, with 9 bases between. The CDR3 is 14 residues long. Germline V gene lookup returns CDR1 SGHRS and CDR2 YFSETQ. CDR3 region: CASSPGTNTGELFF. In DNA, the CDR3 is TGCGCCAGCAGCCCCGGGACAAACACCGGGGAGCTGTTTTTT.

To note about this clone: In the same sample, other DNA sequences code for this CDR3. The chain uses TRBV12-3 or TRBV12-4 and TRBJ1-1; 9 bases fit TRBD1. The CDR3 loop spans 13 amino acids. The J segment lost 2 bases and the V segment lost 5 bases, leaving 0 bases of the junction unmatched. The DNA of the CDR3 is TGTGCCAGCAGTACAGGGGGCAACACTGAAGCTTTCTTT. Translation: CASSTGGNTEAFF.

The chain joins TRBV27 to TRBJ1-2, with a tentative D call TRBD1 (6 bases). The CDR3 is 13 amino acids. V was pared by 4 bases and J by 2 bases, with 8 bases between. Per germline, CDR1 MNHEY and CDR2 SMNVEV (reference sequence). CDR3 sequence reads: CASSYRVNYGYTF. The CDR3, as DNA: TGTGCCAGCAGTTACAGGGTAAACTATGGCTACACCTTC.

This chain joins TRBV27 and TRBJ2-7, with TRBD2 matching 10 bases. J was trimmed by 6 bases and V by 6 bases; bases with no gene match: 20. CDR3 length: 18 amino acids. Germline V gives CDR1 MNHEY, CDR2 SMNVEV (reference sequence). DNA of the CDR3: TGTGCCAGCAGACGGCTCCGGGACACCCTAGCGGGAGTCAGCGAGCAGTACTTC. The encoded protein is CASRRLRDTLAGVSEQYF.

This clone was counted once. The V gene is TRBV9, the J gene TRBJ2-1, with D possibly TRBD2 on 6 matching bases. The V end was cut by 2 bases, the J end by 0 bases, with 15 bases between. CDR1 is SGDLS and CDR2 is YYNGEE in the germline V gene. This CDR3 comprises 17 residues. CDR3: CASSVGASAFSYNEQFF. CDR3 sequence (DNA): TGTGCCAGCAGCGTCGGGGCTAGCGCTTTCTCCTACAATGAGCAGTTCTTC.

The chain couples TRBV3-1 (or the pseudogene TRBV3-2) to TRBJ1-3, with D perhaps TRBD1 (5 bases). The CDR3 sequence is 14 residues long. V lost 4 bases to trimming and J lost 4 bases, with 11 bases between them. Germline-derived CDR1 and CDR2 are LGHDT and YNNKEL (reference sequence). CDR3 sequence: CASSPQGVGNTIYF. The CDR3 region has the DNA TGTGCCAGCAGCCCACAAGGGGTCGGAAACACCATATATTTT.

The chain couples TRBV20-1 to TRBJ2-7; possible D gene TRBD2, 7 bases. Germline V gene sequence: CDR1 DFQATT, CDR2 SNEGSKA (reference sequence). Deletions cut 6 bases from V and 8 bases from J, with 14 bases between. CDR3 length: 11 residues. As DNA, the CDR3 is TGCAGTGCCGTCTGGGGGGGCAAGCAGTACTTC. Encoded protein: CSAVWGGKQYF.

This clone occurred once. V gene TRBV5-4 combines with J gene TRBJ2-5; 9 nucleotides line up with TRBD2. Trimming at V came to 1 base and at J to 5 bases, leaving 21 bases not matched to a gene. The CDR3 spans 20 residues. Germline V lookup: CDR1 SGHNT, CDR2 YYREEE (reference sequence). The CDR3, as DNA: TGTGCCAGCAGCTTGCTATCCGGTCTAGCGGGAAAGGGTAGGGAGGAGACCCAGTACTTC. It encodes CASSLLSGLAGKGREETQYF.

This sequence joins TRBV4-1 and TRBJ2-3, with TRBD1 matching 8 bases. The V and J ends lost 1 base and 1 base, in that order; junction bases with no gene match: 10. This CDR3 has 18 amino acids. Germline V gene data show CDR1 as MGHRA and CDR2 as YSYEKL. The CDR3 region is CASSQVQGGPVGTDTQYF. As DNA, the CDR3 is TGCGCCAGCAGCCAAGTACAGGGGGGCCCCGTGGGCACAGATACGCAGTATTTT.

The chain carries TRBV5-1 and TRBJ1-3; D unresolved. Germline assignment: CDR1 SGHRS and CDR2 YFSETQ. The CDR3 is made up of 14 amino acids. V was clipped by 2 bases and J by 1 base, with 7 bases between them. CDR3 residues: CASSLEVSGNTIYF. The CDR3 nucleotides read TGCGCCAGCAGCTTAGAGGTATCTGGAAACACCATATATTTT.